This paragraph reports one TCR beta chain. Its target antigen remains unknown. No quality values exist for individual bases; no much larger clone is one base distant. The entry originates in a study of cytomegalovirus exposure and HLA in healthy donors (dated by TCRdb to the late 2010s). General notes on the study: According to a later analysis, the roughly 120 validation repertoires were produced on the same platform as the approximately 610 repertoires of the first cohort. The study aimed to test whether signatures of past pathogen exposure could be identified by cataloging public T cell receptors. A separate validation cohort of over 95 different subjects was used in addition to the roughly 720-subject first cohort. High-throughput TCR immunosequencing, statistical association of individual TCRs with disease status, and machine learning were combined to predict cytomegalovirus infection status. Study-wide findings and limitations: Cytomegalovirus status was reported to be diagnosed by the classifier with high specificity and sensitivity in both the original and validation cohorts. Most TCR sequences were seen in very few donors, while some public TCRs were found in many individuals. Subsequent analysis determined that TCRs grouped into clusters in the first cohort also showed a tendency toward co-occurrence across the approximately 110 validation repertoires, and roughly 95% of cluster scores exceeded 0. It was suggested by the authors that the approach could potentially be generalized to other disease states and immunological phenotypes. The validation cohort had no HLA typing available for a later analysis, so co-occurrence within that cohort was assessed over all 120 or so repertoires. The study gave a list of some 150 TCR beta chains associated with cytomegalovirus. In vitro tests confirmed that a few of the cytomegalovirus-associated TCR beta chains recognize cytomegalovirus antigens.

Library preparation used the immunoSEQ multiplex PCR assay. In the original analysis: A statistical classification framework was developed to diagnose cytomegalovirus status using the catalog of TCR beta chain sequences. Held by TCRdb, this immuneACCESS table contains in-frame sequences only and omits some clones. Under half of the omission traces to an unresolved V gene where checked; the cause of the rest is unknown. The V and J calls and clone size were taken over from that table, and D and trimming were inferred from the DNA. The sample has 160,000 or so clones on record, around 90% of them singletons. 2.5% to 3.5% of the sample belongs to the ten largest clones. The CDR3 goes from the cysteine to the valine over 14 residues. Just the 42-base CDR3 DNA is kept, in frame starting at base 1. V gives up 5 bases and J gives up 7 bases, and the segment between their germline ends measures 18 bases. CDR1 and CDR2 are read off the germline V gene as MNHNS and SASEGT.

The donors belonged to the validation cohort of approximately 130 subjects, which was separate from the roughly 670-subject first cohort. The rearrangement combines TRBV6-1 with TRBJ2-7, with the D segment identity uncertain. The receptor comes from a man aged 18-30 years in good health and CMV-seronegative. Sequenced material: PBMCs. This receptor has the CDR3 CASSPSLPSLEQYV. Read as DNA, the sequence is TGTGCCAGCAGTCCCTCCCTACCCTCCTTGGAGCAGTACGTC.